The T cell receptor beta chain under discussion was sequenced for a study of control samples from healthy donors and cancer patients. The repertoire was sequenced with immunoSEQ multiplex PCR; TCRdb's copy has only in-frame clones and lacks some. The table lists about 150,000 clones, over 85% of them singletons. Looked up from germline, CDR1 is MNHEY and CDR2 is SMNVEV (reference sequence). CDR3 size: 15 residues. The ends were cut back, 7 bases at V and 0 bases at J, with 14 bases in the middle. The clonotype originates from a man aged 45-60 years in good health. The chain links TRBV27 to TRBJ2-3; D is ambiguous. Sequencing was done on a sample of blood. The CDR3 sequence is CASNPLVASTDTQYF. The CDR3 region has the DNA TGTGCCAGCAACCCCCTGGTAGCAAGCACAGATACGCAGTATTTT.